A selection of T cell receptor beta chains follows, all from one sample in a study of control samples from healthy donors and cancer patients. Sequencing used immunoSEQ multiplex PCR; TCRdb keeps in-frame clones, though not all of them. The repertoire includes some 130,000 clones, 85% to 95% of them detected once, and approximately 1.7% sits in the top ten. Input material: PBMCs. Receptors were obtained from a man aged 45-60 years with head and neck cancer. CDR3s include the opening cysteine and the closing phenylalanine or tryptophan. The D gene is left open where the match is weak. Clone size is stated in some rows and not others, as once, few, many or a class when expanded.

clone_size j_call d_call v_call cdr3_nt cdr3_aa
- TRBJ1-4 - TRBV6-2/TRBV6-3 TGTGCCAGCAGCCGTGGACAGACCAAACTGTTTTTT CASSRGQTKLFF
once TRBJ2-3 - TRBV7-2 TGTGCCAGCAGCTTACGTTGGTTCGATACGCAGTATTTT CASSLRWFDTQYF
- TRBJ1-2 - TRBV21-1 TGTGCCAGCAGCACCGCGTTACCTGACAGTGTCGATGGCTACACCTTC CASSTALPDSVDGYTF
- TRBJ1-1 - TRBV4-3 TGCGCCAGCAGCCAGGGGGCAGGCGATGAAGCTTTCTTT CASSQGAGDEAFF
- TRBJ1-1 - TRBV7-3 TGTGCCAGCAGCACGGGACGCCAGAACACTGAAGCTTTCTTT CASSTGRQNTEAFF
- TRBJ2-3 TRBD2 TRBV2 TGTGCCAGCATTGAGGGACTAGCGAGCACAGATACGCAGTATTTT CASIEGLASTDTQYF
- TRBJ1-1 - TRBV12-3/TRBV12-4 TGTGCCAGCCGCCTCCCGGACACTGAAGCTTTCTTT CASRLPDTEAFF
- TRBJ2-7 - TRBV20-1 TGCAGTGCTAGCCATCGTTACGAGCAGTACTTC CSASHRYEQYF
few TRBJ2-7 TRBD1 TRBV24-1 TGTGCCACCAGTGGGACAGGGCCCTACGAGCAGTACTTC CATSGTGPYEQYF
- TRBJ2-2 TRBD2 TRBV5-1 TGCGCCAGCAGCCCCGGGGGGGCCGGGGAGCTGTTTTTT CASSPGGAGELFF
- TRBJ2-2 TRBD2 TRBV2 TGTGCCAGCAGTAAAGCGACTAGCATCGGGGAGCTGTTTTTT CASSKATSIGELFF
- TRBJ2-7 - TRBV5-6 TGTGCCAGCAGCTTCAGGGGTTCCTACGAGCAGTACTTC CASSFRGSYEQYF
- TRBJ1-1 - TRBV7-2 TGTGCCAGCAGCTCCCGCGGCGAAGCTTTCTTT CASSSRGEAFF
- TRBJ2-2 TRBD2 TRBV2 TGTGCCAGCTCTAGCGGTTCGAACACCGGGGAGCTGTTTTTT CASSSGSNTGELFF
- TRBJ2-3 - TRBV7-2 TGTGCCAGCTGTAGGGATTTAGGTGCAGATACGCAGTATTTT CASCRDLGADTQYF
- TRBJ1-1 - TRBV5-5 TGTGCCAGCAGCTTGCTACATCGCACTGAAGCTTTCTTT CASSLLHRTEAFF
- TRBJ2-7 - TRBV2 TGTGCCAGCAGTGGCCCGGGACAAACTTTATCCTACGAGCAGTACTTC CASSGPGQTLSYEQYF
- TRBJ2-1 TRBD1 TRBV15 TGTGCCACCAGCAGAAACACAGGGGTCTCCTACAATGAGCAGTTCTTC CATSRNTGVSYNEQFF
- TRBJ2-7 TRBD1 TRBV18 TGTGCCAGCTCGCCAAGCCAGGGGGCTTCCTACGAGCAGTACTTC CASSPSQGASYEQYF
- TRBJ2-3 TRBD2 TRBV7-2 TGTGCCAGCAGACCGGGACTAGCGGGGACAGATACGCAGTATTTT CASRPGLAGTDTQYF
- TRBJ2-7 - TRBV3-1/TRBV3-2 TGTGCCAGCAGCCAAGGGTCCGGACGCTACGAGCAGTACTTC CASSQGSGRYEQYF
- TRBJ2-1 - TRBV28 TGTGCCAGCAGTTCCCCGGAGGGGTTGACCTCCTACAATGAGCAGTTCTTC CASSSPEGLTSYNEQFF
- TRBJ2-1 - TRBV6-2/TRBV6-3 TGTGCCAGCAGCCTCGGACTTGACAGCTCCTACAATGAGCAGTTCTTC CASSLGLDSSYNEQFF
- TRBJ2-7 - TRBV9 TGTGCCAGCAGCCCTAGGGCAGTCCCCTACGAGCAGTACTTC CASSPRAVPYEQYF
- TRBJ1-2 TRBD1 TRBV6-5 TGTGCCAGCAGCCTCGACAGGGGCCGAGGCTACACCTTC CASSLDRGRGYTF
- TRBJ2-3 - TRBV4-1 TGCGCCAGCAGCGGGGGAGTAAGCACAGATACGCAGTATTTT CASSGGVSTDTQYF
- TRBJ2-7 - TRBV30 TGTGCCTGGAACGGGGGCTTATCCTACGAGCAGTACTTC CAWNGGLSYEQYF
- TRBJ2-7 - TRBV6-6 TGTGCCAGCAGATCCAGGTTCGGCTACGAGCAGTACTTC CASRSRFGYEQYF
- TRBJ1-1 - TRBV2 TGTGCCGTACAGTCGGGGGGGACTGAAGCTTTCTTT CAVQSGGTEAFF
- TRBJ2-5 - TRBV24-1 TGTGCCACCAGTGATCCCAGGGAAGTTCGAGAGACCCAGTACTTC CATSDPREVRETQYF
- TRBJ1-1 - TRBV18 TGTGCCAGCTCACCAGGGTTTGAAGCTTTCTTT CASSPGFEAFF
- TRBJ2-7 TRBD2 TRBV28 TGTGCCAGCAGACCTAGCGGGCCCCGCTCCTACGAGCAGTACTTC CASRPSGPRSYEQYF
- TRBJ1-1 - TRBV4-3 TGCGCCAGCAGCCAAGGGTACACTGAAGCTTTCTTT CASSQGYTEAFF
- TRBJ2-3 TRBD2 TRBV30 TGTGCCTGGAATGCACTAGCGGCTGTCGGGCAGTATTTT CAWNALAAVGQYF
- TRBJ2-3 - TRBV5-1 TGCGCCAGCAGCTGGGACCGACGACCAGATACGCAGTATTTT CASSWDRRPDTQYF
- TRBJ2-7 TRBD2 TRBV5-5 TGTGCCAGCAGCTTGGTGCAACAGCGGGGGCCCAGTTACGAGCAGTACTTC CASSLVQQRGPSYEQYF
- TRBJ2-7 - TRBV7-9 TGTGCCAGCAGCCCCGACCAGGTCTGGGAGCAGTACTTC CASSPDQVWEQYF
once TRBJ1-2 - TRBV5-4 TGTGCCAGCAGCTTCGACGTAATCTCGGGTGGCTACACCTTC CASSFDVISGGYTF
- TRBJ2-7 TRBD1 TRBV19 TGTGCCAGTAGTATCGGACAGGGCGGGTACGAGCAGTACTTC CASSIGQGGYEQYF
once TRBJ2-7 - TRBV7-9 TGTGCCAGCAGCTTAGAGACCGACACCCGGGAGCAGTACTTC CASSLETDTREQYF
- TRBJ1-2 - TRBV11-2 TGTGCCAGCAGCTTAGGTTTCGAGAGTCAGTATGGCTACACCTTC CASSLGFESQYGYTF
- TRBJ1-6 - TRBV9 TGTGCCAGCAGCGTTAACAGGGTTAATTCACCCCTCCACTTT CASSVNRVNSPLHF
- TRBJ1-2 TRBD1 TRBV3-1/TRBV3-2 TGTGCCAGCAGCCATGGGGACAGGGGGTATGGCTACACCTTC CASSHGDRGYGYTF
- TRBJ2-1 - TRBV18 TGTGCCAGCTCACCGCGGCTAACCTCCTACAATGAGCAGTTCTTC CASSPRLTSYNEQFF
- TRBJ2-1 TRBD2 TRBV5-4 TGTGCCAGCAGTCCTAGCGGGGCTATCTACAATGAGCAGTTCTTC CASSPSGAIYNEQFF
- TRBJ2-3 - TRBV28 TGTGCCAGCAGTTTCGGAGTAGATACGCAGTATTTT CASSFGVDTQYF
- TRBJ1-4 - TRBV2 TGTGCCAGCAGTGAATGGGCAGGGGTGGGTGAAAAACTGTTTTTT CASSEWAGVGEKLFF
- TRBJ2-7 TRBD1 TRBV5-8 TGTGCCAGCAGCTACCCGGGACAGGGGGCCTCCTACGAGCAGTACTTC CASSYPGQGASYEQYF
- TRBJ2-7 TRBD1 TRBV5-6 TGTGCCAGCAGCTTCGGGACAGATGATTACGAGCAGTACTTC CASSFGTDDYEQYF